This is a list of T cell receptor beta chains from one sample in a study of vaccination and CD4 T cells after COVID-19. One entry per CDR3 protein results from TCRdb running MiXCR on the PCR reads. The data show 20,000 to 25,000 distinct CDR3 sequences, with 46% seen just once and 13% held by the top ten. These receptors have no identified antigens. This specimen consisted of CD4+ T cells from blood, cultured in vitro, obtained about 7 months after SARS-CoV-2 vaccination. The receptors stem from a human donor who had recovered from COVID-19. The CDR3 runs from the conserved cysteine through the conserved F or W. D genes are given only for firm matches. The size entry is marked missing in some rows and otherwise reads once, few, many or a size class.

V gene	clone size	D gene	J gene	CDR3 DNA	CDR3 protein
TRBV20-1	-	-	TRBJ1-1	TGCAGTGCCCCTCTAAGCGCTGAAGCTTTCTTT	CSAPLSAEAFF
TRBV6-5	-	-	TRBJ2-3	TGTGCCAGCAGTTACGGGCAGGGGGGAGATACGCAGTATTTT	CASSYGQGGDTQYF
TRBV7-2	few	-	TRBJ2-7	TGTGCCAGCAGCTCGCGGGTTAGCTCCTACGAGCAGTACTTC	CASSSRVSSYEQYF
TRBV6-2/TRBV6-3	-	-	TRBJ2-1	TGTGCCAGCAGATCGGGACCGAAGTGGTTCTTC	CASRSGPKWFF
TRBV5-1	-	-	TRBJ2-5	TGCGCCAGCAGCTTGGTTCGGAGAGAGACCCAGTACTTC	CASSLVRRETQYF
TRBV24-1	few	-	TRBJ1-5	TGTGCCACCAGTGCGACAGGCCTCGGCAATCAGCCCCAGCATTTT	CATSATGLGNQPQHF
TRBV6-1	-	-	TRBJ2-7	TGTGCCAGCAGTCAAAATAAGGACAGTCAATACCCCTACGAGCAGTACTTC	CASSQNKDSQYPYEQYF
TRBV11-1	-	-	TRBJ1-1	TGTGCCAGCAGCTTAGCGGAGACGACCTACTTGAACACTGAAGCTTTCTTT	CASSLAETTYLNTEAFF
TRBV20-1	few	-	TRBJ1-5	TGCAGTGCTAGAGATAGCAAGAGCGGGCAGCCCCAGCATTTT	CSARDSKSGQPQHF
TRBV20-1	-	TRBD1	TRBJ2-7	TGCAGTGCTAGACCGCCGGACAGGTTCTCCCACGAGCAGTACTTC	CSARPPDRFSHEQYF
TRBV7-9	once	TRBD1	TRBJ1-2	TGTGCCAGCAGCAAAACAACAGGGGTTTGGGGCTACACCTTC	CASSKTTGVWGYTF
TRBV6-1	-	TRBD2	TRBJ2-1	TGTGCCAGCAGCGCCCGCTCTGGACTAGCGGGGTACAATGAGCAGTTCTTC	CASSARSGLAGYNEQFF
TRBV15	-	-	TRBJ1-6	TGTGCCACCAGCAGAGACGCAAGCTCCTATAATTCACCCCTCCACTTT	CATSRDASSYNSPLHF
TRBV20-1	-	-	TRBJ1-6	TGCAGTGCTAGGGACCCCGGGACGGGGAATTCACCCCTCCACTTT	CSARDPGTGNSPLHF
TRBV5-4	few	TRBD1	TRBJ2-7	TGTGCCAGCAGCTTTACGGACAGGGCTAAACACGAGCAGTACTTC	CASSFTDRAKHEQYF
TRBV20-1	-	-	TRBJ2-7	TGCAGTGCTAGTATTACCGGGGCGGGGCCCTACGAGCAGTACTTC	CSASITGAGPYEQYF
TRBV20-1	-	TRBD1	TRBJ1-2	TGCAGTGCTACTCCGGGACAGGCCTCCTATGGCTACACCTTC	CSATPGQASYGYTF
TRBV19	-	-	TRBJ1-5	TGTGCCAGTAGTGTATGGGGTTATAGCAATCAGCCCCAGCATTTT	CASSVWGYSNQPQHF
TRBV20-1	-	TRBD1	TRBJ1-5	TGCAGTGCTAGAGGGCCAGGGGGACAGGGATGGGGAAGCAATCAGCCCCAGCATTTT	CSARGPGGQGWGSNQPQHF
TRBV7-9	-	-	TRBJ2-5	TGTGCCAGCAGCCACACGCGGTTCGGTATCCAAGAGACCCAGTACTTC	CASSHTRFGIQETQYF
TRBV27	-	-	TRBJ2-5	TGTGCCAGCAAGACGCGTGGGCTGGAGACCCAGTACTTC	CASKTRGLETQYF
TRBV6-4	-	TRBD2	TRBJ2-5	TGTGCCAGCAGTTACTCAGGGACTAGCTTTGAGACCCAGTACTTC	CASSYSGTSFETQYF
TRBV12-3/TRBV12-4	-	-	TRBJ2-3	TGTGCCAGCAGTTTAGTCGCAGGGAGAATATCTAGCACAGATACGCAGTATTTT	CASSLVAGRISSTDTQYF
TRBV20-1	-	-	TRBJ1-6	TGCAGTGCTAGAGATCGACACTATTCACCCCTCCACTTT	CSARDRHYSPLHF
TRBV6-1	-	-	TRBJ1-2	TGTGCCGGCCAGAGGAGGGGAAGCGGCTACACCTTC	CAGQRRGSGYTF
TRBV10-3	-	-	TRBJ2-5	TGTGCCATCAGTGAGTCCTGGGGTTCAGAGACCCAGTACTTC	CAISESWGSETQYF
TRBV11-3	-	-	TRBJ2-3	TGTGCCAGCAGCCCCCGACGCGGCCCAGATACGCAGTATTTT	CASSPRRGPDTQYF